The clone carrying this T cell receptor (beta chain) was found many times. Its antigen is undetermined. Germline V gene data show CDR1 as SGDLS and CDR2 as YYNGEE. The CDR3 runs to 14 residues. The junction had 0 bases not matched to a gene; V was cut back by 0 bases and J by 3 bases. The source of the sample is a study of identical twins. The study's findings and limits: The authors noted that invariant MAIT and iNKT cells could partly confound zero-insertion analyses. Insertions ran lower in abundant cord blood beta clonotypes, though not in memory repertoires.

Each cDNA held unique molecular identifiers, and template switching gave it a universal primer site. Via MiXCR, TCRdb re-called the 5' RACE reads, giving one row per CDR3 protein. The repertoire holds fewer than 250,000 distinct CDR3 sequences, with roughly 7.5% as singletons. The data also belong to a second study, concerning yellow fever vaccine responses in identical twins.

Specimen: CD8+ T cells sorted from blood. The chain employs TRBV9 and TRBJ2-7, with TRBD2 matching 10 bases. The TCR comes from a woman aged 18-30 years in good health. The CDR3 bases are TGTGCCAGCAGCGTAGGGACTAGCGGCTACGAGCAGTACTTC. It encodes CASSVGTSGYEQYF.